The present T cell receptor beta chain was sequenced within a study of blood T cell repertoires in COVID-19. Study details: Samples taken during acute and convalescent COVID-19 were collected in the United States, Italy and Spain. T cells, B-cell-depleted T cells, or PBMCs provided the cDNA or gDNA that served as material.

Authors' data handling: Using reference gene primer amplification, nucleated cell counts were estimated. Data came from immunoSEQ multiplex PCR; TCRdb stores just in-frame clones and leaves some out. From that table come the V and J calls and clone size; the DNA was used to work out D and trimming. The sample lists around 270,000 clones; 75% to 95% were seen once. This CDR3 has 12 residues. V was trimmed by 5 bases and J by 7 bases, leaving 11 bases between them. The Seattle site enrolled patients during active infection and followed them longitudinally. The rearrangement joins TRBV12-3 or TRBV12-4 to TRBJ1-2; maybe TRBD1 (6 bases). The sequence came from a person aged 18-29 years with COVID-19, enrolled during active disease. The specimen was peripheral blood. This CDR3 reads CASSPQGSGYTF. DNA for the CDR3: TGTGCCAGCAGTCCACAGGGCTCTGGCTACACCTTC.